This passage covers 10 T cell receptor beta chains from one sample sequenced in a study of response to subunit inactivated influenza vaccine. TCRdb analysed the RT-PCR reads with MiXCR anew, one entry per CDR3 protein. Of about 480,000 distinct CDR3 sequences listed, 10% to 15% were seen once; the top ten hold around 14%. Sample: PBMCs from blood, taken 35 to 45 days after vaccination. These receptors all come from a man aged 50-59 years who received an inactivated influenza vaccine.

The gene calls are TRBV28 and TRBJ2-7, with D unresolved. The CDR3 consists of 15 residues. V was clipped by 0 bases and J by 5 bases, with 14 bases between them. Germline V gene sequence: CDR1 MDHEN, CDR2 SYDVKM. CDR3 residues: CASSLWSRINHEQYF. The CDR3 DNA follows: TGTGCCAGCAGTTTATGGTCTAGAATCAACCACGAGCAGTACTTC.

V is TRBV12-3 or TRBV12-4 and J is TRBJ2-7; a weak D match, TRBD1 (5 bases). CDR3 size: 12 residues. Between the trimmed V and J ends, which lost 7 bases and 0 bases, there was a span of 7 bases. The CDR3 bases are TGTGCCAGCACCAGGGACTCCTACGAGCAGTACTTC. Translating it yields CASTRDSYEQYF.

This clonotype was seen only a few times. The gene calls are TRBV7-2 and TRBJ2-1; a possible D gene is TRBD1 (5 bases). Germline lookup yields CDR1 SGHTA and CDR2 FQGNSA. Trimming shortened V by 4 bases and J by 1 base, and 11 bases separated the two germline ends. The length of the CDR3 is 15 residues. CDR3 nucleotides: TGTGCCAGCAGCTCCAGGGTAACATCCTACAATGAGCAGTTCTTC. Translated: CASSSRVTSYNEQFF.

The J gene is TRBJ2-3, the V gene TRBV20-1; unclear D gene. The CDR3 extends over 10 amino acids. With 6 bases removed from V and 4 bases from J, the gap between germline ends came to 5 bases. Per germline, CDR1 DFQATT and CDR2 SNEGSKA (reference sequence). Here the CDR3 DNA reads TGCAGTGCCGAGGCAGATACGCAGTATTTT. Translated: CSAEADTQYF.

The V call is TRBV5-1, the J call TRBJ2-7, with no clear D. The V and J ends lost 0 bases and 2 bases respectively, with 9 bases between them. This CDR3 is built from 14 residues. From germline, CDR1 is SGHRS and CDR2 YFSETQ. The CDR3 loop is CASSLEFGTYEQYF. The CDR3 DNA reads TGCGCCAGCAGCTTGGAATTCGGTACCTACGAGCAGTACTTC.

This clonotype has ten or more counts. The CDR3 sequence: CASRESSGANVLTF. CDR3 nucleotide sequence: TGTGCCAGCAGAGAGAGCTCTGGGGCCAACGTCCTGACTTTC. The gene calls are TRBV27 and TRBJ2-6; D remains unclear. Deletions cut 6 bases from V and 0 bases from J, with 6 bases between. Looked up from germline, CDR1 is MNHEY and CDR2 is SMNVEV (reference sequence). The CDR3 extends over 14 amino acids.

This clonotype has a handful of counts. V and J are TRBV7-2 and TRBJ2-3; 7 nucleotides match TRBD2. There are 16 residues in the CDR3. Germline V gene data show CDR1 as SGHTA and CDR2 as FQGNSA. The V and J ends lost 5 bases and 1 base, in that order; junction bases with no gene match: 9. The CDR3 region is CASSPGSSGGTDTQYF. The CDR3 region has the DNA TGTGCCAGCAGCCCAGGGTCGAGCGGGGGCACAGATACGCAGTATTTT.

This clonotype was found many times. This chain links TRBV6-2 or TRBV6-3 with TRBJ2-7, with D possibly matching TRBD1 (6 bases). This CDR3 is 14 amino acids long. V was shortened by 4 bases and J by 2 bases, with 12 bases between the two germline ends. Germline lookup yields CDR1 MNHEY and CDR2 SVGEGT. CDR3: CASSFDGQTYEQYF. For the CDR3, the DNA is TGTGCCAGCAGTTTCGACGGACAGACCTACGAGCAGTACTTC.

About this clonotype: One end of the junction fails to match germline, which may point to a read error. V usage is TRBV3-1 and J usage is TRBJ2-3; D gene unclear. CDR3 length: 15 residues. Germline V gene data show CDR1 as LGHDT and CDR2 as YNNKEL (reference sequence). This CDR3 is CACSQDPGDTDTQYF. As DNA, the CDR3 is TGTGCCTGCAGCCAAGATCCAGGCGACACAGATACGCAGTATTTT.

The rearrangement uses TRBV13 and TRBJ2-7; D is possibly TRBD2 (5 bases). V dropped 4 bases and J dropped 6 bases, with 22 bases sitting between them. CDR3 size: 16 residues. Per the germline V gene, CDR1 is PRHDT and CDR2 is FYEKMQ (reference sequence). CDR3 sequence reads: CASSSRAEGRPAEQYF. CDR3 coding DNA: TGTGCCAGCAGCTCCCGGGCCGAGGGCCGACCGGCCGAGCAGTACTTC. Full variable domain (outside the CDR3, taken from reference TRBV13 and TRBJ2-7): AAGVIQSPRHLIKEKRETATLKCYPIPRHDTVYWYQQGPGQDPQFLISFYEKMQSDKGSIPDRFSAQQFSDYHSELNMSSLELGDSALYFCASSSRAEGRPAEQYFGPGTRLTVT.